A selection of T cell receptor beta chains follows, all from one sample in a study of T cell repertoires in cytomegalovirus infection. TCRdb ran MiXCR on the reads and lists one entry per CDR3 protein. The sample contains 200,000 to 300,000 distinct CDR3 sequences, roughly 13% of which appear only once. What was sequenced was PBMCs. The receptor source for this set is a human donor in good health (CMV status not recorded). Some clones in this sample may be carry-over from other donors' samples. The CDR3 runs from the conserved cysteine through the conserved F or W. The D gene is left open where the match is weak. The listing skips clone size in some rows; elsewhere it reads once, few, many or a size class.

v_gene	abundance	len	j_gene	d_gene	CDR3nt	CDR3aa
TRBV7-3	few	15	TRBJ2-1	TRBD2	TGTGCCAGCAGCTCCCTTGCGGGGGGTCTCAATGAGCAGTTCTTC	CASSSLAGGLNEQFF
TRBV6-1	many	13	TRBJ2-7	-	TGTGCCAGCAGTCCAGCGGGCCGCTACGAGCAGTACTTC	CASSPAGRYEQYF
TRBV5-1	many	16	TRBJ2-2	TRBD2	TGCGCCAGCAGCCTCGGGGTAGCGGGAGTCACCGGGGAGCTGTTTTTT	CASSLGVAGVTGELFF
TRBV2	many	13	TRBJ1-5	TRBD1	TGTGCCGGGACAGGGGGTAGATATCAGCCCCAGCATTTT	CAGTGGRYQPQHF
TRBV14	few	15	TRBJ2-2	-	TGTGCCAGCAGCAGGCGCTACGGCGGAGCCGGGGAGCTGTTTTTT	CASSRRYGGAGELFF
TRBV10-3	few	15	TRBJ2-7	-	TGTGCCATCAGTGAACCGGGAGGGGGCACCGACGAGCAGTACTTC	CAISEPGGGTDEQYF
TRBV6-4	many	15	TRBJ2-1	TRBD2	TGTGCCAGCAGTGATTCAGGACTAGCCCAAAATGAGCAGTTCTTC	CASSDSGLAQNEQFF
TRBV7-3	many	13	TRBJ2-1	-	TGTGCCAGCAGCGTCGACCGAAACAATGAGCAGTTCTTC	CASSVDRNNEQFF
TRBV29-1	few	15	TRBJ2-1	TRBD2	TGCAGCGTTCTACCGACTAGCGGAATCTACAATGAGCAGTTCTTC	CSVLPTSGIYNEQFF
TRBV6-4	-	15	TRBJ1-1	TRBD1	TGTGCCAGCAGGGCATACAGGGGGCCGGACACTGAAGCTTTCTTT	CASRAYRGPDTEAFF
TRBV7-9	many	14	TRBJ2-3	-	TGTGCCAGCAGCTTAGATGGAGCTGCAGATACGCAGTATTTT	CASSLDGAADTQYF
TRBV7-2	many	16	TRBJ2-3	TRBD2	TGTGCCAGCAGTCGCAGCGGGAGTCGGATCATAGATACGCAGTATTTT	CASSRSGSRIIDTQYF
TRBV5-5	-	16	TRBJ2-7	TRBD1	TGTGCCAGCAGCTTGGGGTCCAGGGACAGGGCGGACGAGCAGTACTTC	CASSLGSRDRADEQYF
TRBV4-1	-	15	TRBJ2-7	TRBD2	TGCGCCAGCAGCCACGGCGGGGGGAGCTCCTACGAGCAGTACTTC	CASSHGGGSSYEQYF
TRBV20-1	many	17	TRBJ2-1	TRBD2	TGCAGTGCTAGAGACCTAGAGCTAGCGGGAGGGCGCAATGAGCAGTTCTTC	CSARDLELAGGRNEQFF
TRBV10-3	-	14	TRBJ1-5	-	TGTGCCATCAGTGATAAGGGGAACTATCAGCCCCAGCATTTT	CAISDKGNYQPQHF
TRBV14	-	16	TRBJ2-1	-	TGTGCCAGCAGCTTAAGGAGGGCGAGTACAGGGGATGAGCAGTTCTTC	CASSLRRASTGDEQFF
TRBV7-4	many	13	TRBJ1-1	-	TGTGCCAGCAGTTCGGGGGGAGGCACTGAAGCTTTCTTT	CASSSGGGTEAFF
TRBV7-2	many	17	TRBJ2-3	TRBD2	TGTGCCAGCAGCTCCTTCCCGGGACTAGCGGGGGAAGATACGCAGTATTTT	CASSSFPGLAGEDTQYF
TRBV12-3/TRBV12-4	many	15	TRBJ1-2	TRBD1	TGTGCCAGCATTAAAACTGAGGGACAGGGCTATGGCTACACCTTC	CASIKTEGQGYGYTF
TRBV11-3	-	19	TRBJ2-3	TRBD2	TGTGCCAGCAGCTTTCAACTTGAGATAGCGGGAGAAACCACAGATACGCAGTATTTT	CASSFQLEIAGETTDTQYF
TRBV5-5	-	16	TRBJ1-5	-	TGTGCCAGCAGCTTGGAGGACAGCTATAGCAATCAGCCCCAGCATTTT	CASSLEDSYSNQPQHF
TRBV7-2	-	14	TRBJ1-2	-	TGTGCCAGCAGCTTAGAGGATAAGGGCTATGGCTACACCTTC	CASSLEDKGYGYTF
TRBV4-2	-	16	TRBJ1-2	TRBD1	TGTGCCAGCAGCCAAGATTGGGACAGCCTGTCCTATGGCTACACCTTC	CASSQDWDSLSYGYTF
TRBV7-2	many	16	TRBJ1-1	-	TGTGCCAGCACCCTTGCGTCGGGGGGCATAAACACTGAAGCTTTCTTT	CASTLASGGINTEAFF
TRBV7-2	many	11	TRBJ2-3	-	TGTGCCAGCAGCTCCAGTAATACGCAGTATTTT	CASSSSNTQYF
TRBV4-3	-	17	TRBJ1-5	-	TGCGCCAGCAGCCAAGATTGGCAGGTCCGACCGGCTCAGCCCCAGCATTTT	CASSQDWQVRPAQPQHF
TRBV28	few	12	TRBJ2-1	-	TGTGCCACTCAGGGGCCCCGCCCCGAGCAGTTCTTC	CATQGPRPEQFF
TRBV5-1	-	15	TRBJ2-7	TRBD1	TGCGCCAGCAGCTTGTCGCCTGGACAGGGGCGAGGACAGTACTTC	CASSLSPGQGRGQYF
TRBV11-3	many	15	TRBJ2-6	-	TGTGCCAGCAGCCCAACAGGGACTGGGGCCAACGTCCTGACTTTC	CASSPTGTGANVLTF
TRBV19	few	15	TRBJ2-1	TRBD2	TGTGCCAGTAGTCCGGTTAGCGGGGGGCACAATGAGCAGTTCTTC	CASSPVSGGHNEQFF
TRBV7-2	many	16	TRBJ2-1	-	TGTGCCAGCAGCTTAGATTCATGGAGCTCCTACAATGAGCAGTTCTTC	CASSLDSWSSYNEQFF
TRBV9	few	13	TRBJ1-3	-	TGTGCCAGCAGCGCGTCGGGTGGAAACACCATATATTTT	CASSASGGNTIYF
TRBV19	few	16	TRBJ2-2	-	TGTGCCAGTAGTATAGCCCGGGTTCTGAACACCGGGGAGCTGTTTTTT	CASSIARVLNTGELFF
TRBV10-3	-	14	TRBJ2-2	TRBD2	TGTGCCATCAGTGAGCGCGGGGGCACCGGGGAGCTGTTTTTT	CAISERGGTGELFF
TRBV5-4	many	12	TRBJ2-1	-	TGTGCCAGCAGCTTGGTAGGTGGCGAGCAGTTCTTC	CASSLVGGEQFF
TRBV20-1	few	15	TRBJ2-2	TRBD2	TGCAGTGCTTCGCTCTCGCGGGGGGTGATCGGGGAGCTGTTTTTT	CSASLSRGVIGELFF
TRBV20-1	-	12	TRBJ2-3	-	TGCAGTGCTAGAGGAGGGCCAGATACGCAGTATTTT	CSARGGPDTQYF
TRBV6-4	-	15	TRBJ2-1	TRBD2	TGTGCCAGCAGCCTTCAGCGGGGGGCGAACAATGAGCAGTTCTTC	CASSLQRGANNEQFF
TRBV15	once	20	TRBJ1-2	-	TGTGCCACCAGCAGAGATCACGGGAGACAGGATCGTATCCCCCTCTATGGCTACACCTTC	CATSRDHGRQDRIPLYGYTF
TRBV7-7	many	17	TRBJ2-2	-	TGTGCCAGCAGCCTCCATCCCCCCCAGGGGCGCACCGGGGAGCTGTTTTTT	CASSLHPPQGRTGELFF
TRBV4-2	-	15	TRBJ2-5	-	TGTGCCAGCAGCCAAGATTGGGGGACCGGGAAGACCCAGTACTTC	CASSQDWGTGKTQYF
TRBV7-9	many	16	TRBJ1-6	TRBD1	TGTGCCAGCAGCGCCCGACAGGGTTCGGGTAATTCACCCCTCCACTTT	CASSARQGSGNSPLHF
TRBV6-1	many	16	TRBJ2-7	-	TGTGCCAGCAGTGAACGGGGGGCCACAAGCTCCTACGAGCAGTACTTC	CASSERGATSSYEQYF
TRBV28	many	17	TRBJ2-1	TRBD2	TGTGCCAGCAGTCCGGGACTAGCGGGAGGGCCAGGGAATGAGCAGTTCTTC	CASSPGLAGGPGNEQFF
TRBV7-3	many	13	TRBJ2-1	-	TGTGCCAGCAGCTCGTCCTCCGTGGGTGAGCAGTTCTTC	CASSSSSVGEQFF
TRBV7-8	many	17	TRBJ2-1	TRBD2	TGTGCCAGCAGCCACGGGGCTAGCGGGAATTCCTACAATGAGCAGTTCTTC	CASSHGASGNSYNEQFF
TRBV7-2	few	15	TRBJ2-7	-	TGTGCCAGCACCACGACGCCAGCGCCGATCTACGAGCAGTACTTC	CASTTTPAPIYEQYF
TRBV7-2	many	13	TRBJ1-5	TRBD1	TGTGCCAGCAGCCACGGACAGGGACAGCCCCAGCATTTT	CASSHGQGQPQHF
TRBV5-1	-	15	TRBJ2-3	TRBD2	TGCGCCAGCAGACGGACTAGCGGGCACACAGATACGCAGTATTTT	CASRRTSGHTDTQYF
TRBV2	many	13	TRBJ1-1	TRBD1	TGTGCCAGTTCGGGACAGGGGCGCACTGAAGCTTTCTTT	CASSGQGRTEAFF
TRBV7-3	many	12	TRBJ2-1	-	TGTGCCAGCAGCTACTCGGGTGTGGAGCAGTTCTTC	CASSYSGVEQFF
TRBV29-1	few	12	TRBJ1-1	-	TGCAGCGGGGCAACGGACGAAGTTGAAGCTTTCTTT	CSGATDEVEAFF
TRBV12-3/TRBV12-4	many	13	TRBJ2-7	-	TGTGCCAGCTGCCGGGGAGCGGCCTTGGAGCAGTACTTC	CASCRGAALEQYF